This T cell receptor (beta chain) was sequenced during a study of tumor-infiltrating lymphocytes in primary liver carcinoma. General study points: Significantly larger top-250-clone fractions were found in tumors than in blood (p = 0.039).

The roughly 19-33 mg bulk tissue piece was not sorted before simultaneous RNA and DNA extraction. Patients were chronically HBV-infected and treatment-naive. Making TCR beta cDNA involved 400 to 600 ng total RNA and a constant-region primer. Each TCR beta library was derived from three nested multiplex PCR rounds that employed slightly modified ARM-PCR. Forward primers for TRBV1-TRBV30 and a C-beta reverse primer served the first two PCR rounds, at about 10 cycles each. TCRdb analysed the multiplex PCR reads with MiXCR anew, one entry per CDR3 protein. The table lists tens of thousands of distinct CDR3 sequences, 75% of them singletons. This clonotype was observed a handful of times. Its antigen is unidentified. The length of the CDR3 is 15 residues. Per the germline V gene, CDR1 is PRHDT and CDR2 is FYEKMQ (reference sequence). V lost 2 bases to trimming and J lost 0 bases; unmatched junction nucleotides: 4.

The chain is built from TRBV13 and TRBJ2-7; 7 bases fit TRBD2. The specimen was tumor-adjacent normal liver tissue. This TCR was sampled from a woman aged 25-40 years with primary liver carcinoma and hepatitis B virus infection. CDR3 residues: CASSLMASGSYEQYF. CDR3 nucleotide sequence: TGTGCCAGCAGCTTAATGGCTAGCGGCTCCTACGAGCAGTACTTC.